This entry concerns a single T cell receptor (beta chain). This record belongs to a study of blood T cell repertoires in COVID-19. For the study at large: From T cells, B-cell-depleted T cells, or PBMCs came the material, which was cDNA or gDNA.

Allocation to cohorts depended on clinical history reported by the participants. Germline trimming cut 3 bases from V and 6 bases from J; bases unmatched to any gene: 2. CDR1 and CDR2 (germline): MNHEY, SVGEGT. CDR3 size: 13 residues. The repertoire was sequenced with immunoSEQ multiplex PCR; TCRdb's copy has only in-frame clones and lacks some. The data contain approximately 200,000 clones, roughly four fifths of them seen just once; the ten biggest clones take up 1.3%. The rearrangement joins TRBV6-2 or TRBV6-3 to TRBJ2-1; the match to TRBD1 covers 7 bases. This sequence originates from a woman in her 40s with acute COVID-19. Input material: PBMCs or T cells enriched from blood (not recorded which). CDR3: CASSYDRVNEQFF. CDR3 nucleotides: TGTGCCAGCAGTTATGACAGGGTCAATGAGCAGTTCTTC.